The 24 T cell receptor beta chains given below trace back to one sample, sequenced in a study of OX40 agonist ivuxolimab in advanced cancers. Sequencing used immunoSEQ multiplex PCR; TCRdb keeps in-frame clones, though not all of them. Of about 63,000 clones in the sample, around 85% were seen once. This specimen was CD4+ or CD8+ T cells sorted from blood, taken in a trial of the OX40 agonist ivuxolimab. Receptor source: an adult with an advanced solid tumor such as melanoma, head and neck, liver or kidney cancer.

The rearrangement joins TRBV6-1 to TRBJ1-4, with TRBD1 as a possible D gene (6 bases). V was pared by 10 bases and J by 8 bases, with 14 bases between. This CDR3 has 12 residues. Germline CDR1 is MNHNS and CDR2 is SASEGT. The CDR3 DNA reads as TGTGCCACCTGGCAGGGGAGGGAAAAACTGTTTTTT. Its protein product is CATWQGREKLFF.

This chain links TRBV30 with TRBJ1-1, with D uncertain. With 3 bases removed from V and 10 bases from J, the gap between germline ends came to 24 bases. Per the germline V gene, CDR1 is GTSNPN and CDR2 is SVGIG (reference sequence). This CDR3 has 15 amino acids. The CDR3 DNA sequence: TGTGCCTGGAGGATGCATGTTTTCGAGGCGCGGGGAGCTTTCTTT. Amino acids: CAWRMHVFEARGAFF.

J is TRBJ1-4 and V is TRBV29-1, with a weak D call TRBD1 (5 bases). The CDR3 contains 12 residues. CDR1 SQVTM and CDR2 ANQGSEA come from the germline V gene. V was shortened by 4 bases and J by 7 bases, with 10 bases between the two germline ends. The CDR3 DNA reads TGCAGCGTTGGGGACCTCCGTGAAAAACTGTTTTTT. Its translation is CSVGDLREKLFF.

This sequence joins TRBV20-1 and TRBJ2-3; D unclear. The V gene's germline CDR1 is DFQATT and CDR2 SNEGSKA (reference sequence). V lost 6 bases to trimming and J lost 6 bases, with 10 bases between them. The CDR3 runs to 11 residues. The CDR3: CSAPVGDTQYF. The CDR3, as DNA: TGCAGTGCCCCTGTTGGGGATACGCAGTATTTT.

This clone appeared once. The chain couples TRBV11-2 to TRBJ2-5, with TRBD2 identical over 7 bases. Germline CDR1 SGHAT, CDR2 FQNNGV. The V and J ends lost 5 bases and 4 bases, in that order; junction bases with no gene match: 4. This CDR3 is 13 amino acids long. In DNA form, the CDR3 reads TGTGCCAGCAGCCCTGGGGGGGGAGAGACCCAGTACTTC. Its protein product is CASSPGGGETQYF.

The chain employs TRBV10-1 and TRBJ1-5; no definite D call. Germline CDR1 WNHNN, CDR2 SYGVQD (reference sequence). The CDR3 has 14 amino acids. The V end lost 3 bases, the J end lost 7 bases, and 13 bases lay between the germline ends. In nucleotides, the CDR3 is TGCGCCAGCAGTGAAAAAAAAAGTGTCCAGCCCCAGCATTTT. Translated, it gives CASSEKKSVQPQHF.

As to this clone: A read error may explain this, as a much larger clone is one base away. Other DNA sequences within the sample encode an identical CDR3. This chain links TRBV6-5 with TRBJ1-1; D is uncertain. CDR1 is MNHEY and CDR2 is SVGAGI in the germline V gene. Trimming took off 0 bases at V and 1 base at J, with 6 bases between the two ends. The CDR3 extends over 14 amino acids. This chain's CDR3 is CASSYSARNTEAFF. The CDR3 DNA is TGTGCCAGCAGTTACTCCGCCAGGAACACTGAAGCTTTCTTT.

The genes are TRBV11-2 and TRBJ2-7, with D perhaps TRBD2 (6 bases). This CDR3 comprises 14 residues. V was cut by 7 bases and J by 6 bases, with 19 bases left in between. The V gene's germline CDR1 is SGHAT and CDR2 FQNNGV. CDR3 amino acids: CASTGSAPGGEQYF. The CDR3 DNA reads as TGTGCCAGCACCGGCTCTGCTCCCGGGGGCGAGCAGTACTTC.

The chain employs TRBV9 and TRBJ2-3, with D possibly being TRBD1 or TRBD2 (5 bases each). The CDR3 sequence is 14 residues long. V dropped 0 bases and J dropped 4 bases, with 9 bases sitting between them. Germline CDR1 and CDR2: SGDLS and YYNGEE. Here the CDR3 reads CASSVERGADTQYF. In DNA form, the CDR3 reads TGTGCCAGCAGCGTAGAGAGGGGCGCAGATACGCAGTATTTT.

This chain joins TRBV4-1 and TRBJ2-1; 10 bases are shared with TRBD1. V lost 2 bases, J lost 8 bases, and 6 bases stayed unmatched. CDR3 length equals 15 residues. Germline V gene sequence: CDR1 MGHRA, CDR2 YSYEKL. The CDR3 DNA reads TGCGCCAGCAGCCAAAGGACAGGGGGTATCGATGAGCAGTTCTTC. Residues: CASSQRTGGIDEQFF.

The genes are TRBV5-1 and TRBJ2-1; D tentatively reads TRBD1 or TRBD2 (5 bases each). CDR3 size: 16 residues. V was pared by 4 bases and J by 8 bases, with 22 bases between. CDR1 is SGHRS and CDR2 is YFSETQ in the germline V gene. The CDR3 sequence: CASSHNRDGWYYEQFF. Here the CDR3 DNA reads TGCGCCAGCAGCCATAACCGGGACGGGTGGTATTATGAGCAGTTCTTC. The complete variable domain, with remaining parts taken from reference TRBV5-1 and TRBJ2-1, reads KAGVTQTPRYLIKTRGQQVTLSCSPISGHRSVSWYQQTPGQGLQFLFEYFSETQRNKGNFPGRFSGRQFSNSRSEMNVSTLELGDSALYLCASSHNRDGWYYEQFFGPGTRLTVL.

The rearrangement links TRBV30 to TRBJ1-2, with TRBD1 matching 11 bases. From germline, CDR1 is GTSNPN and CDR2 SVGIG (reference sequence). The CDR3 loop spans 15 amino acids. J was trimmed by 4 bases and V by 3 bases; bases with no gene match: 7. In DNA, the CDR3 is TGTGCCTGGAGACGACCCGGGACAGGGGGCTATGGCTACACCTTC. Encoded protein: CAWRRPGTGGYGYTF.

The chain has TRBV7-8 and TRBJ2-7; D remains unclear. In germline, CDR1 is SGHVS, CDR2 FQNEAQ. Trimming shortened V by 3 bases and J by 1 base, and 13 bases separated the two germline ends. This CDR3 has 15 amino acids. The DNA of the CDR3 is TGTGCCAGCAGCTTTCGTAGGGTCACGTCCTACGAGCAGTACTTC. Protein: CASSFRRVTSYEQYF.

J is TRBJ2-1 and V is TRBV5-4; D is ambiguous. Germline V CDR1 and CDR2: SGHNT, YYREEE (reference sequence). This CDR3 contains 11 residues. The V end lost 4 bases, the J end lost 5 bases, and 4 bases lay between the germline ends. The CDR3 loop is CASSADNEQFF. CDR3 coding DNA: TGTGCCAGCAGCGCGGACAATGAGCAGTTCTTC.

V usage is TRBV5-6 and J usage is TRBJ2-5; D might be TRBD1 or TRBD2, each matching 6 bases. Trimming took off 4 bases at V and 5 bases at J, with 12 bases between the two ends. Germline V gene lookup returns CDR1 SGHDT and CDR2 YYEEEE. The CDR3 spans 13 residues. DNA for the CDR3: TGTGCCAGCAGCCCCACAGGGAGGGAGACCCAGTACTTC. This codes for CASSPTGRETQYF.

The chain couples TRBV9 to TRBJ2-6; D remains unclear. With 0 bases removed from V and 2 bases from J, the gap between germline ends came to 6 bases. This CDR3 contains 15 residues. CDR1 is SGDLS, CDR2 YYNGEE, per germline. The CDR3 sequence: CASSVEGPGANVLTF. In DNA, the CDR3 is TGTGCCAGCAGCGTAGAAGGGCCTGGGGCCAACGTCCTGACTTTC.

The DNA for the CDR3 is TGTGCCAGCAGCTTAGCCTTTGACAGGGTAACTGGAAACACCATATATTTT. Amino acid sequence: CASSLAFDRVTGNTIYF. V is TRBV7-8 and J is TRBJ1-3, with 7 bases aligning to TRBD1. CDR3 length: 17 amino acids. V was clipped by 0 bases and J by 2 bases; unmatched bases: 7. Germline values: CDR1 SGHVS, CDR2 FQNEAQ.

This chain uses TRBV18 with TRBJ1-2, with D perhaps TRBD1 (5 bases). Trimming shortened V by 3 bases and J by 5 bases, and 16 bases separated the two germline ends. This CDR3 has 15 residues. CDR1 and CDR2 from the germline V gene are KGHSH and LQKENI. CDR3 amino acids: CASSPNLGVGYGYTF. The CDR3, as DNA: TGTGCCAGCTCACCGAACTTAGGGGTAGGGTATGGCTACACCTTC.

The rearrangement uses TRBV4-2 and TRBJ1-1; tentative D call: TRBD1 (5 bases). Germline V lookup: CDR1 LGHNA, CDR2 YNFKEQ. V was shortened by 5 bases and J by 8 bases, with 15 bases between the two germline ends. The CDR3 covers 13 residues. CDR3 nucleotides: TGTGCCAGCAGCGGAGGATCGAGGGGCGAAGCTTTCTTT. Translating it yields CASSGGSRGEAFF.

The chain is built from TRBV12-5 and TRBJ1-2, with a tentative D call TRBD1 (5 bases). Between the trimmed V and J ends, which lost 7 bases and 14 bases, there was a span of 17 bases. This CDR3 spans 11 amino acids. The germline V gene encodes CDR1 LGHNT and CDR2 FRNRAP. DNA for the CDR3: TGTGCTAGTGCCGACCCGGGGGAGAGAACCTTC. Translation gives CASADPGERTF.

The V gene is TRBV5-1, the J gene TRBJ1-1; 9 bases are a match to TRBD1. V shed 6 bases and J 2 bases; nucleotides not matched to a gene: 8. CDR3 length equals 15 residues. Germline V lookup: CDR1 SGHRS, CDR2 YFSETQ. The CDR3 sequence: CASNPWGQGNTEAFF. In DNA form, the CDR3 reads TGCGCCAGCAACCCATGGGGACAGGGAAACACTGAAGCTTTCTTT.

This chain joins TRBV19 and TRBJ1-5; no clear D. V was clipped by 7 bases and J by 4 bases, with 17 bases between them. There are 15 residues in the CDR3. Per the germline V gene, CDR1 is LNHDA and CDR2 is SQIVND (reference sequence). As DNA, the CDR3 is TGTGCCAGTACTATTCTGTGGAACGGGAATCAGCCCCAGCATTTT. Its translation: CASTILWNGNQPQHF.

This clone was found once. The CDR3 coding sequence is TGCGCCAGCAGCCGCGGGAACGCGGGGATCCAAGAGACCCAGTACTTC. It is translated as CASSRGNAGIQETQYF. The chain uses TRBV4-1 and TRBJ2-5; a possible D gene is TRBD2 (6 bases). The CDR3 extends over 16 amino acids. Trimming left V 4 bases short and J 1 base short, with 16 bases between. Germline V CDR1 and CDR2: MGHRA, YSYEKL.

The chain joins TRBV19 to TRBJ2-1, with 8 bases lining up with TRBD1. Germline V lookup: CDR1 LNHDA, CDR2 SQIVND (reference sequence). The V segment lost 4 bases and the J segment 6 bases; nucleotides outside the gene matches: 5. This CDR3 has 14 residues. The CDR3 loop is CASSKYGQGNEQFF. In DNA, the CDR3 is TGTGCCAGTAGTAAATACGGACAGGGCAATGAGCAGTTCTTC. Based on the CDR3 plus reference TRBV19 and TRBJ2-1, the full variable domain is DGGITQSPKYLFRKEGQNVTLSCEQNLNHDAMYWYRQDPGQGLRLIYYSQIVNDFQKGDIAEGYSVSREKKESFPLTVTSAQKNPTAFYLCASSKYGQGNEQFFGPGTRLTVL.